Sequencing of this TCR beta chain was carried out in a study of T cell responses to AZD1222 COVID-19 vaccine. Libraries were prepared by immunoSEQ multiplex PCR; TCRdb keeps only in-frame clonotypes and omits some of them. The profile shows about 140,000 clones, 88% of them singletons. The germline V and J ends were trimmed by 3 bases and 0 bases, with 11 bases remaining between them. Germline lookup yields CDR1 SNHLY and CDR2 FYNNEI. The CDR3 is 15 residues long. Material: peripheral blood, obtained 28 days after the second AZD1222 dose. J is TRBJ1-2 and V is TRBV2; D perhaps matches TRBD1 (5 bases). The clonotype comes from an adult who received the AZD1222 COVID-19 vaccine. This CDR3 is CASSDGAAPNYGYTF. The CDR3 nucleotides are TGTGCCAGCAGTGATGGGGCAGCCCCTAACTATGGCTACACCTTC.